These T cell receptor beta chains were read from a single sample in a study of T and B cells in COVID-19 patients. TCRdb re-derived calls from the multiplex PCR reads in MiXCR, one entry per CDR3 protein. The data contain approximately 8,000 distinct CDR3 sequences, roughly 26% of them seen just once; the ten biggest clones take up about 6%. The specimen was blood. The receptors were gathered from a human donor who had recovered from COVID-19. Both conserved end residues are part of each CDR3. Fields, in order: clone size, D gene, J gene, V gene, CDR3 length, CDR3 protein, CDR3 DNA. The D gene is left open where the match is weak. Not all rows give a size; the values are once, few, many and, for expanded clones, a class.

clone_size: -; d_call: TRBD1; j_call: TRBJ1-3; v_call: TRBV11-2; cdr3_length: 15; cdr3_aa: CASSSLDRGGNTIYF; cdr3_nt: TGTGCCAGCAGCTCCCTGGACAGGGGAGGAAACACCATATATTTT
clone_size: many; d_call: TRBD1; j_call: TRBJ1-2; v_call: TRBV6-2/TRBV6-3; cdr3_length: 13; cdr3_aa: CASSRQGTYGYTF; cdr3_nt: TGTGCCAGCAGCCGACAGGGGACCTATGGCTACACCTTC
clone_size: -; d_call: TRBD2; j_call: TRBJ2-3; v_call: TRBV5-1; cdr3_length: 16; cdr3_aa: CASSLAPAGYTDTQYF; cdr3_nt: TGCGCCAGCAGCTTGGCCCCAGCGGGATACACAGATACGCAGTATTTT
clone_size: medium-sized; d_call: -; j_call: TRBJ1-5; v_call: TRBV19; cdr3_length: 15; cdr3_aa: CASSIEAGGNQPQHF; cdr3_nt: TGTGCCAGTAGTATAGAGGCAGGGGGCAATCAGCCCCAGCATTTT
clone_size: -; d_call: TRBD2; j_call: TRBJ2-1; v_call: TRBV19; cdr3_length: 15; cdr3_aa: CASRELAGGVDEQFF; cdr3_nt: TGTGCCAGTAGGGAGCTAGCGGGAGGGGTCGATGAGCAGTTCTTC
clone_size: -; d_call: -; j_call: TRBJ2-1; v_call: TRBV12-3/TRBV12-4; cdr3_length: 13; cdr3_aa: CASSPGTDNEQFF; cdr3_nt: TGTGCCAGCAGCCCCGGGACGGACAATGAGCAGTTCTTC
clone_size: few; d_call: TRBD2; j_call: TRBJ2-1; v_call: TRBV20-1; cdr3_length: 12; cdr3_aa: CSASSGSNEQFF; cdr3_nt: TGCAGTGCTAGTAGCGGGAGCAATGAGCAGTTCTTC
clone_size: -; d_call: -; j_call: TRBJ2-1; v_call: TRBV28; cdr3_length: 17; cdr3_aa: CASSLVLGGILYNEQFF; cdr3_nt: TGTGCCAGCAGTTTAGTTCTGGGCGGGATACTCTACAATGAGCAGTTCTTC
clone_size: -; d_call: TRBD2; j_call: TRBJ2-3; v_call: TRBV19; cdr3_length: 15; cdr3_aa: CASSTWTSGADTQYF; cdr3_nt: TGTGCCAGTAGTACCTGGACTAGCGGGGCAGATACGCAGTATTTT
clone_size: few; d_call: -; j_call: TRBJ2-7; v_call: TRBV5-1; cdr3_length: 16; cdr3_aa: CASSLAAGGDPYEQYF; cdr3_nt: TGCGCCAGCAGCTTGGCCGCGGGCGGGGACCCCTACGAGCAGTACTTC
clone_size: -; d_call: TRBD2; j_call: TRBJ2-7; v_call: TRBV10-2; cdr3_length: 15; cdr3_aa: CTSSEGLAFSYEQYF; cdr3_nt: TGCACCAGCAGTGAGGGACTAGCATTCTCCTACGAGCAGTACTTC
clone_size: -; d_call: -; j_call: TRBJ1-1; v_call: TRBV10-3; cdr3_length: 13; cdr3_aa: CAIKVVENTEAFF; cdr3_nt: TGTGCCATCAAAGTCGTGGAGAACACTGAAGCTTTCTTT
clone_size: large; d_call: TRBD1; j_call: TRBJ2-1; v_call: TRBV27; cdr3_length: 15; cdr3_aa: CASSTGTERPNEQFF; cdr3_nt: TGTGCCAGCAGCACTGGGACAGAGCGACCCAATGAGCAGTTCTTC
clone_size: medium-sized; d_call: -; j_call: TRBJ2-5; v_call: TRBV6-5; cdr3_length: 13; cdr3_aa: CASSLGQQETQYF; cdr3_nt: TGTGCCAGCAGTCTTGGACAGCAAGAGACCCAGTACTTC
clone_size: -; d_call: TRBD2; j_call: TRBJ2-7; v_call: TRBV19; cdr3_length: 13; cdr3_aa: CASTRRGGHEQYF; cdr3_nt: TGTGCCAGTACCCGCCGGGGGGGCCACGAGCAGTACTTC
clone_size: few; d_call: -; j_call: TRBJ1-2; v_call: TRBV7-2; cdr3_length: 12; cdr3_aa: CASSRTNYGYTF; cdr3_nt: TGTGCCAGCAGCCGAACCAACTATGGCTACACCTTC
clone_size: medium-sized; d_call: TRBD2; j_call: TRBJ2-1; v_call: TRBV12-3/TRBV12-4; cdr3_length: 15; cdr3_aa: CASSLGTSGAAGQFF; cdr3_nt: TGTGCCAGCAGTTTGGGAACTAGCGGGGCCGCCGGGCAGTTCTTC
clone_size: -; d_call: -; j_call: TRBJ1-1; v_call: TRBV28; cdr3_length: 15; cdr3_aa: CASRQDGYRVTEAFF; cdr3_nt: TGTGCCAGCAGGCAAGACGGCTATAGGGTCACTGAAGCTTTCTTT
clone_size: medium-sized; d_call: -; j_call: TRBJ2-7; v_call: TRBV18; cdr3_length: 14; cdr3_aa: CASSPLDSAKEQYF; cdr3_nt: TGTGCCAGCTCACCACTGGACTCTGCCAAAGAGCAGTACTTC
clone_size: -; d_call: TRBD1; j_call: TRBJ2-1; v_call: TRBV6-5; cdr3_length: 16; cdr3_aa: CASSYQTGANYNEQFF; cdr3_nt: TGTGCCAGCAGTTACCAGACAGGGGCCAATTACAATGAGCAGTTCTTC
clone_size: medium-sized; d_call: -; j_call: TRBJ2-2; v_call: TRBV15; cdr3_length: 15; cdr3_aa: CATRTGLLNTGELFF; cdr3_nt: TGTGCCACCAGAACGGGACTCCTGAACACCGGGGAGCTGTTTTTT
clone_size: -; d_call: TRBD2; j_call: TRBJ2-1; v_call: TRBV6-5; cdr3_length: 17; cdr3_aa: CASRTPGLAGDYNEQFF; cdr3_nt: TGTGCCAGCAGAACACCGGGACTAGCGGGAGATTACAATGAGCAGTTCTTC
clone_size: once; d_call: -; j_call: TRBJ1-4; v_call: TRBV9; cdr3_length: 15; cdr3_aa: CASSALSATNEKLFF; cdr3_nt: TGTGCCAGCAGCGCCCTGTCTGCAACTAATGAAAAACTGTTTTTT
clone_size: -; d_call: -; j_call: TRBJ2-5; v_call: TRBV20-1; cdr3_length: 12; cdr3_aa: CSADNLQETQYF; cdr3_nt: TGCAGTGCCGACAACCTACAAGAGACCCAGTACTTC
clone_size: medium-sized; d_call: TRBD2; j_call: TRBJ2-7; v_call: TRBV5-5; cdr3_length: 15; cdr3_aa: CASSFELAGAREQYF; cdr3_nt: TGTGCCAGCAGCTTCGAACTAGCGGGAGCGCGCGAGCAGTACTTC
clone_size: medium-sized; d_call: -; j_call: TRBJ1-5; v_call: TRBV6-5; cdr3_length: 16; cdr3_aa: CASSYSIGDSNQPQHF; cdr3_nt: TGTGCCAGCAGTTACTCAATCGGGGATAGCAATCAGCCCCAGCATTTT
clone_size: -; d_call: TRBD1; j_call: TRBJ1-6; v_call: TRBV15; cdr3_length: 17; cdr3_aa: CATSRDGLGQGSSPLHF; cdr3_nt: TGTGCCACCAGCAGAGATGGGTTGGGACAGGGTAGTTCACCCCTCCACTTT
clone_size: -; d_call: -; j_call: TRBJ1-5; v_call: TRBV20-1; cdr3_length: 16; cdr3_aa: CSARDVGESSNQPQHF; cdr3_nt: TGCAGTGCTAGAGATGTGGGGGAAAGCAGCAATCAGCCCCAGCATTTT
clone_size: many; d_call: -; j_call: TRBJ2-7; v_call: TRBV27; cdr3_length: 15; cdr3_aa: CASSLTFGGAYEQYF; cdr3_nt: TGTGCCAGCAGTTTAACTTTCGGGGGTGCCTACGAGCAGTACTTC
clone_size: -; d_call: -; j_call: TRBJ2-3; v_call: TRBV2; cdr3_length: 15; cdr3_aa: CASSRAGSSTDTQYF; cdr3_nt: TGTGCCAGCAGTCGAGCGGGCTCTAGCACAGATACGCAGTATTTT
clone_size: few; d_call: -; j_call: TRBJ2-3; v_call: TRBV20-1; cdr3_length: 10; cdr3_aa: CSASADTQYF; cdr3_nt: TGCAGTGCTAGTGCAGATACGCAGTATTTT
clone_size: few; d_call: TRBD2; j_call: TRBJ2-1; v_call: TRBV27; cdr3_length: 16; cdr3_aa: CASSSRLAGGVDEQFF; cdr3_nt: TGTGCCAGCAGTTCTCGACTAGCGGGAGGGGTCGATGAGCAGTTCTTC
clone_size: -; d_call: TRBD1; j_call: TRBJ1-5; v_call: TRBV6-1; cdr3_length: 14; cdr3_aa: CASTRTGGLSAQHF; cdr3_nt: TGTGCCAGCACTCGGACAGGCGGCCTTTCCGCCCAGCATTTT
clone_size: medium-sized; d_call: TRBD1; j_call: TRBJ2-7; v_call: TRBV29-1; cdr3_length: 14; cdr3_aa: CSVGKTGETYEQYF; cdr3_nt: TGCAGCGTGGGAAAGACAGGGGAGACCTACGAGCAGTACTTC
clone_size: medium-sized; d_call: -; j_call: TRBJ1-4; v_call: TRBV19; cdr3_length: 14; cdr3_aa: CASGLVGTNEKLFF; cdr3_nt: TGTGCCAGTGGACTCGTCGGGACTAATGAAAAACTGTTTTTT
clone_size: -; d_call: TRBD2; j_call: TRBJ2-1; v_call: TRBV9; cdr3_length: 15; cdr3_aa: CASSVNSGVYNEQFF; cdr3_nt: TGTGCCAGCAGCGTTAATAGCGGGGTATACAATGAGCAGTTCTTC
clone_size: medium-sized; d_call: TRBD2; j_call: TRBJ2-7; v_call: TRBV6-5; cdr3_length: 15; cdr3_aa: CASSRNSGGANEQYF; cdr3_nt: TGTGCCAGCAGTAGGAATAGCGGGGGGGCCAACGAGCAGTACTTC
clone_size: -; d_call: -; j_call: TRBJ1-4; v_call: TRBV7-2; cdr3_length: 14; cdr3_aa: CASSWARTNEKLFF; cdr3_nt: TGTGCCAGCAGCTGGGCACGAACTAATGAAAAACTGTTTTTT